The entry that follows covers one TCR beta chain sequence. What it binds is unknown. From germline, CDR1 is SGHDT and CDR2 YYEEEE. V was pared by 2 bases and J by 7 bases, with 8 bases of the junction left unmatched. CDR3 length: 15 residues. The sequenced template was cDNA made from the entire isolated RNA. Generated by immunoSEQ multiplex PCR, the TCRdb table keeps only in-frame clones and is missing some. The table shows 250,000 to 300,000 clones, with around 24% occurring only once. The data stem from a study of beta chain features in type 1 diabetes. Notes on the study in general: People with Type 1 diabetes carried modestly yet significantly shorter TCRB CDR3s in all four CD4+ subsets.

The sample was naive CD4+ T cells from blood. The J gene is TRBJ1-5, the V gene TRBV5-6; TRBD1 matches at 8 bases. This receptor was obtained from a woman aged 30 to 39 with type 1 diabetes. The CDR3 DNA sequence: TGTGCCAGCAGCTTTGGACAGGGTTTAAGGCAGCCCCAGCATTTT. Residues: CASSFGQGLRQPQHF.